This T cell receptor beta chain was recovered during a study of T cells in Graves' hyperthyroidism and ophthalmopathy (dated by TCRdb to the late 2010s). General notes on the study: Peripheral blood samples were taken at initial diagnosis, before any treatment was given. A discovery cohort of about a hundred patients, 43 with Graves' ophthalmopathy and 57 with stable Graves' hyperthyroidism, was used to find distinguishing TCR V-J signatures. Prospective prediction of ophthalmopathy was tested in an independent validation cohort of 18 to 20 hyperthyroidism patients and 17 patients who later progressed to ophthalmopathy. For training and testing, the roughly 100 patients in the discovery cohort were randomly divided in a 7:3 ratio. In six Graves' hyperthyroidism patients, the study also compared T-cell repertoires from thyroid tissue with T-cell repertoires from blood. Once sampling was done, hyperthyroidism patients were given methimazole at a starting dose of 30 mg daily, whereas ophthalmopathy patients were given high-dose intravenous methylprednisolone. TCR Vbeta CDR3 sequencing of approximately 140 peripheral blood samples (under 45 ophthalmopathy, roughly 72 hyperthyroidism and approximately 17 progressor patients) is reported in the paper. The research as a whole found: A model built on a 13 V-J signature distinguished ophthalmopathy from stable hyperthyroidism, reaching about 88% sensitivity and about 81% specificity in cross-validation and 80%/75% in testing. In validation, progression to ophthalmopathy was predicted by the model with nearly 71% sensitivity and roughly 72% specificity, a median of around 6.5 months before onset. Most expanded thyroid clonotypes (frequency above 0.001) were also detected in blood, a finding suggesting that blood repertoires may reflect thyroid immune responses. No statistical method was used to set the sample size in advance, and investigators knew the group allocation.

For CDR1 and CDR2, the germline V gene (reference sequence) lists WNHNN and SYGVQD. V and J lose 3 bases and 7 bases, and a span of 10 bases separates them. Counted from cysteine to phenylalanine, this CDR3 has 13 amino acids. The retained sequence is limited to the CDR3, 39 bases, with the frame set at the first base. In this sample, this clonotype turned up many times. Its target antigen remains unknown. Base qualities are not at hand, and no much larger clone is one base apart. Ophthalmopathy patients had moderately to severely active disease, with a Clinical Activity Score of 3 or more, a NOSPECS grade of 4 or more, and a disease duration of less than 3 months. Patients with uncontrolled infections, other autoimmune diseases, pregnancy or lactation were excluded. Diagnoses were established on the basis of clinical symptoms, serum thyroxine and TRAb, thyroid ultrasound, and orbital computed tomography. PBMCs were isolated from roughly 10 ml of fresh peripheral blood by Ficoll-Paque density gradient centrifugation. Total RNA was extracted using Trizol reagent, and RNA quality was assessed on an Agilent 2100 Bioanalyzer.

Amplification of TCR beta CDR3 regions was carried out from RNA transcripts. The first round of RT-PCR for the TCR CDR3 was performed with the HTBI primer set and the Qiagen OneStep RT-PCR kit. A second multiplex PCR round built the libraries, followed by size selection and purification. Libraries were sequenced paired-end with 100 bp reads on an Illumina HiSeq2000. The source study handled its data this way. SOAPnuke was used to process the raw data, removing reads that contained adapters or uncalled bases, had a mean Phred below 15, or lacked an exact match to the constant primer or identifier. COPE v1.2.5 was used to merge high-quality paired reads, and clonotypes were defined as unique nucleotide sequences. MiTCR v1.1 was used to align the clonotypes against IMGT TRBV, TRBD and TRBJ reference segments. Only V-J combinations with frequency above 0.0001, covering 99% to 99.2% of repertoires, were analysed. A TCS score was defined as the ratio between F50 (clonal expansion) and ExV (chaos), using BLOSUM62-based TCRdist between CDR3 peptides within each V-J. Welch's t-statistics and random forest reduced approximately 520 V-J features to 13, which were used in a naive Bayes classifier (R e1071). TCRdb applied fastp at Q25 and MiXCR to the public reads, then kept only in-frame beta chains. Each CDR3 protein appears once, grouped with its most common genes and DNA. The V and J calls, along with clone size, are taken from TCRdb and not from the paper's own processing. The sample table holds around 250,000 distinct CDR3 sequences, of which about 16% were seen once. The leading ten clones occupy 28% of the sample.

The chain employs TRBV10-1 and TRBJ1-5; 5 matching bases give a weak D call of TRBD1. The sample was blood. This receptor was identified in a woman younger than 30 with Graves' ophthalmopathy. For the CDR3, the sequence is CASSESGYQPQHF. The nucleotide sequence reads TGCGCCAGCAGTGAATCAGGGTACCAGCCCCAGCATTTT.